The 28 T cell receptor beta chains below were found in one sample sequenced in a study of blood T cell repertoires in COVID-19. Some clones are missing from TCRdb's copy, which holds only in-frame ones; the method was immunoSEQ multiplex PCR. The sample lists about 240,000 clones; 70% to 85% were seen once. The material sequenced was peripheral blood. These receptors were obtained from a woman aged 80 or older with acute or convalescent COVID-19.

CDR3 in DNA: TGTGCCAGCAGCGCGGCGGGGGGCGCGGACGGCACAGATACGCAGTATTTT. It codes for CASSAAGGADGTDTQYF. The chain carries TRBV9 and TRBJ2-3; 8 bases match TRBD2. Germline trimming cut 3 bases from V and 1 base from J; bases unmatched to any gene: 10. Germline CDR1 is SGDLS and CDR2 is YYNGEE. There are 17 residues in the CDR3. The full variable domain, completed using reference TRBV9 and TRBJ2-3, is DSGVTQTPKHLITATGQRVTLRCSPRSGDLSVYWYQQSLDQGLQFLIQYYNGEERAKGNILERFSAQQFPDLHSELNLSSLELGDSALYFCASSAAGGADGTDTQYFGPGTRLTVL.

The chain's CDR3 is CAWSVFGANPKRGNIQYF. CDR3 nucleotides: TGTGCCTGGAGTGTATTCGGGGCGAACCCCAAAAGGGGGAACATTCAGTACTTC. The chain joins TRBV30 to TRBJ2-4, with D maybe TRBD1 (6 bases). The V end was cut by 0 bases, the J end by 7 bases, with 25 bases between. This CDR3 spans 18 amino acids. Per germline, CDR1 GTSNPN and CDR2 SVGIG (reference sequence).

DNA for the CDR3: TGTGCCAGCAGCCAATATCTAGAGAACACTGAAGCTTTCTTT. It encodes CASSQYLENTEAFF. The V call is TRBV3-1 (or the pseudogene TRBV3-2), the J call TRBJ1-1; D call uncertain. This CDR3 is 14 amino acids long. From germline, CDR1 is LGHDT and CDR2 YNNKEL (reference sequence). The V and J ends lost 2 bases and 1 base respectively, with 8 bases between them.

This clone was seen just once. This chain connects TRBV6-2 or TRBV6-3 to TRBJ2-4; D is undetermined. The CDR3 sequence is 12 residues long. Germline CDR1 MNHEY, CDR2 SVGEGT. V lost 0 bases to trimming and J lost 7 bases, with 4 bases between them. CDR3 DNA sequence: TGTGCCAGCAGTTACTCCTTTAACATTCAGTACTTC. Its protein is CASSYSFNIQYF.

This clone was observed once. The chain joins TRBV11-3 to TRBJ2-1, with TRBD1 identical over 9 bases. V dropped 1 base and J dropped 9; count of bases not matched to a gene: 7. There are 15 residues in the CDR3. Germline CDR1 SGHNT, CDR2 YENEEA. The CDR3 coding sequence is TGTGCCAGCAGCTTAGGGGGACAGGGAGCGATTGAGCAGTTCTTC. This sequence encodes CASSLGGQGAIEQFF.

This clone has only one observation. This chain uses TRBV7-9 with TRBJ2-1, with 7 bases identical to TRBD1. Germline V gene sequence: CDR1 SEHNR, CDR2 FQNEAQ (reference sequence). V lost 3 bases to trimming and J lost 1 base; unmatched junction nucleotides: 0. This CDR3 spans 14 amino acids. CDR3 in amino acids: CASSLTGSYNEQFF. The CDR3 region has the DNA TGTGCCAGCAGCTTGACAGGGTCCTACAATGAGCAGTTCTTC.

The rearrangement links TRBV9 to TRBJ1-4; no definite D call. V was pared by 4 bases and J by 5 bases, with 15 bases between. Germline loops: CDR1 SGDLS, CDR2 YYNGEE. This CDR3 is built from 15 residues. CDR3 amino acids: CASSPGAGPNEKLFF. CDR3 coding DNA: TGTGCCAGCAGCCCCGGTGCGGGCCCGAATGAAAAACTGTTTTTT.

The chain joins TRBV20-1 to TRBJ1-1, with D unresolved. V lost 3 bases and J 1 base, leaving 12 bases between the germline ends. The CDR3 covers 14 residues. The germline CDR1 and CDR2 sequences are DFQATT and SNEGSKA (reference sequence). The CDR3 spells CSASRFRGNTEAFF. Written as DNA, the CDR3 is TGCAGTGCTAGTAGGTTCCGAGGGAACACTGAAGCTTTCTTT.

This CDR3 reads CASSDPGQGVWSNQPQHF. In nucleotides, the CDR3 is TGTGCCAGCAGTGACCCGGGACAGGGGGTGTGGAGCAATCAGCCCCAGCATTTT. This chain links TRBV6-1 with TRBJ1-5, with 11 bases identical to TRBD1. The CDR3 spans 18 residues. With 3 bases clipped from V and 1 base from J, the junction kept 8 bases outside the gene matches. The germline CDR1 and CDR2 sequences are MNHNS and SASEGT.

This chain uses TRBV18 with TRBJ2-5, with D possibly being TRBD1 (6 bases). From germline, CDR1 is KGHSH and CDR2 LQKENI. Trimming shortened V by 3 bases and J by 3 bases, and 14 bases separated the two germline ends. The CDR3 is made up of 15 amino acids. This chain's CDR3 is CASSPGDIAEETQYF. In DNA form, the CDR3 reads TGTGCCAGCTCACCCGGGGACATCGCGGAAGAGACCCAGTACTTC.

The table lists this clone with a few counts. The chain combines TRBV10-3 with TRBJ1-4; 7 bases agree with TRBD1. CDR3 length: 13 residues. CDR1 ENHRY and CDR2 SYGVKD come from the germline V gene. Losses at the gene ends were 8 bases for V and 5 bases for J; bases not matched to a gene: 5. The CDR3 sequence is CAIGGQNNEKLFF. In nucleotides, the CDR3 is TGTGCCATCGGGGGACAGAACAATGAAAAACTGTTTTTT.

For the CDR3, the DNA is TGCGCCAGCAGCTTGGCCGGAGGGACAGGGAGGAAATACACTGAAGCTTTCTTT. Residues: CASSLAGGTGRKYTEAFF. The chain is built from TRBV5-1 and TRBJ1-1; 9 bases are shared with TRBD1. The J segment lost 3 bases and the V segment lost 0 bases, leaving 12 bases of the junction unmatched. In germline, CDR1 is SGHRS, CDR2 YFSETQ. The CDR3 is made up of 18 amino acids.

This chain joins TRBV28 and TRBJ1-3; 10 bases are shared with TRBD1. The V and J ends lost 5 bases and 4 bases, in that order; junction bases with no gene match: 11. From germline, CDR1 is MDHEN and CDR2 SYDVKM. The CDR3 spans 17 residues. DNA for the CDR3: TGTGCCAGCAGTCCTGATCGGGACAGGGGTTACGGAAACACCATATATTTT. It translates to CASSPDRDRGYGNTIYF.

The chain joins TRBV23-1 to TRBJ1-6; D possibly corresponds to TRBD1 (5 bases). TRBV23-1 is placed among ORFs of uncertain function. The CDR3 spans 16 residues. Trimming took 2 bases from V and 7 from J, leaving 15 bases between them. The CDR3 spells CASSQGYGGKNSPLHF. Here the CDR3 DNA reads TGCGCCAGCAGTCAAGGGTACGGGGGTAAGAATTCACCCCTCCACTTT.

This sequence joins TRBV5-8 and TRBJ1-5; D uncertain. The CDR3 covers 13 residues. CDR1 and CDR2 (germline): SGHTS, YDEGEE. V gave up 1 base and J gave up 11 bases, with 13 bases separating them. CDR3 nucleotide sequence: TGTGCCAGCAGCTTGAAAGGAGCATTCACCCAGCATTTT. Encoded protein: CASSLKGAFTQHF.

DNA of the CDR3: TGTGCCAGCAGCTCCGTCACAGGGTTCTCTAATTCACCCCTCCACTTT. It yields the protein CASSSVTGFSNSPLHF. The chain recombines TRBV5-5 with TRBJ1-6; D may be TRBD1 (6 bases). Germline values: CDR1 SGHKS, CDR2 YYEKEE (reference sequence). The CDR3 runs 16 residues. V gave up 3 bases and J gave up 6 bases, with 16 bases separating them.

The chain is built from TRBV5-6 and TRBJ2-7; 11 nucleotides line up with TRBD2. The CDR3 is 15 residues long. The ends lost 0 bases at V and 2 bases at J; junction bases unmatched: 1. In germline, CDR1 is SGHDT, CDR2 YYEEEE. CDR3 amino acids: CASSLGSGGAYEQYF. The CDR3 DNA reads TGTGCCAGCAGCTTGGGTAGCGGGGGGGCCTACGAGCAGTACTTC.

The rearrangement joins TRBV3-1 (or the pseudogene TRBV3-2) to TRBJ1-5; D possibly corresponds to TRBD1 (5 bases). V lost 1 base, J lost 5 bases, and 6 bases lay in between. The CDR3 runs to 13 residues. Germline CDR1 LGHDT, CDR2 YNNKEL (reference sequence). The CDR3 region has the DNA TGTGCCAGCAGCCAAGGCAGGGATCAGCCCCAGCATTTT. Its translation is CASSQGRDQPQHF.

The J gene is TRBJ2-1, the V gene TRBV28; a weak D match, TRBD2 (7 bases). The CDR3 runs to 17 residues. Germline V gives CDR1 MDHEN, CDR2 SYDVKM. Between the trimmed V and J ends, which lost 1 base and 2 bases, there was a span of 15 bases. Here the CDR3 reads CASSLSWGGLAYNEQFF. DNA of the CDR3: TGTGCCAGCAGTTTATCCTGGGGGGGCCTAGCCTACAATGAGCAGTTCTTC.

This chain joins TRBV20-1 and TRBJ1-1; D is unresolved. Germline V CDR1 and CDR2: DFQATT, SNEGSKA (reference sequence). V gave up 1 base and J gave up 7 bases, with 7 bases separating them. The CDR3 has 11 amino acids. In DNA form, the CDR3 reads TGCAGTGCTAGAGCGGGGATTGAAGCTTTCTTT. Translated: CSARAGIEAFF.

This sequence joins TRBV9 and TRBJ1-3, with D maybe TRBD1 (5 bases). Germline V gene sequence: CDR1 SGDLS, CDR2 YYNGEE. Trimming cost V 0 bases and J 8 bases, with 12 bases left between them. This CDR3 has 14 amino acids. Here the CDR3 DNA reads TGTGCCAGCAGCGTAGCTACGGGGGGACACACCATATATTTT. Its translation is CASSVATGGHTIYF.

This chain uses TRBV7-9 with TRBJ2-3; D may be TRBD2 (6 bases). The CDR3 spans 15 residues. CDR1 and CDR2 from the germline V gene are SEHNR and FQNEAQ (reference sequence). Trimming left V 4 bases short and J 2 bases short, with 13 bases between. The chain's CDR3 is CASSSVSGLTDTQYF. The CDR3 DNA sequence: TGTGCCAGCAGCTCCGTTAGCGGACTCACAGATACGCAGTATTTT.

The rearrangement joins TRBV13 to TRBJ1-2, with D possibly matching TRBD1 (6 bases). The germline V and J ends were trimmed by 5 bases and 3 bases, with 10 bases remaining between them. This CDR3 is built from 13 residues. Germline CDR1 reads PRHDT; CDR2 reads FYEKMQ (reference sequence). DNA for the CDR3: TGTGCCAGCAGCGCCACAGGGTACTATGGCTACACCTTC. Protein: CASSATGYYGYTF.

In this sample, this clone turned up once. The chain recombines TRBV6-5 with TRBJ2-1; 7 bases match TRBD2. Unmatched junction bases numbered 9, after V lost 6 bases and J lost 4 bases. The CDR3 extends over 15 amino acids. The germline V gene has CDR1 MNHEY and CDR2 SVGAGI. The chain's CDR3 is CASSPDGGGYNEQFF. CDR3 coding DNA: TGTGCCAGCAGCCCCGATGGCGGGGGTTACAATGAGCAGTTCTTC.

V usage is TRBV24-1 and J usage is TRBJ1-4, with a possible D match to TRBD1 (6 bases). This CDR3 has 15 amino acids. Trimming shortened V by 2 bases and J by 4 bases, and 10 bases separated the two germline ends. CDR1 KGHDR and CDR2 SFDVKD come from the germline V gene. The CDR3 loop reads CATSDSGHRNEKLFF. The CDR3 DNA reads as TGTGCCACCAGTGATTCGGGACACCGTAATGAAAAACTGTTTTTT.

This chain uses TRBV12-3 or TRBV12-4 with TRBJ1-3; unclear D gene. Trimming shortened V by 9 bases and J by 4 bases, and 10 bases separated the two germline ends. The CDR3 consists of 12 residues. The CDR3 region is CASRVAGNTIYF. In DNA, the CDR3 is TGTGCCAGTCGGGTGGCGGGAAACACCATATATTTT.

V usage is TRBV5-4 and J usage is TRBJ1-3, with D unclear. V was pared by 4 bases and J by 1 base, with 9 bases between. Germline CDR1 and CDR2: SGHNT and YYREEE (reference sequence). The CDR3 is made up of 14 amino acids. Here the CDR3 reads CASSGRNSGNTIYF. In DNA, the CDR3 is TGTGCCAGCAGCGGTAGAAATTCTGGAAACACCATATATTTT.

The J gene is TRBJ2-1, the V gene TRBV5-1, with D maybe TRBD1 (5 bases). V was shortened by 4 bases and J by 4 bases, with 15 bases between the two germline ends. The germline CDR1 and CDR2 sequences are SGHRS and YFSETQ. The CDR3 sequence is 15 residues long. CDR3 in DNA: TGCGCCAGCAGCAACGGTCCCAGGGATTACAATGAGCAGTTCTTC. It translates to CASSNGPRDYNEQFF. Looking up the rest from reference TRBV5-1 and TRBJ2-1 gives the full variable domain: KAGVTQTPRYLIKTRGQQVTLSCSPISGHRSVSWYQQTPGQGLQFLFEYFSETQRNKGNFPGRFSGRQFSNSRSEMNVSTLELGDSALYLCASSNGPRDYNEQFFGPGTRLTVL.